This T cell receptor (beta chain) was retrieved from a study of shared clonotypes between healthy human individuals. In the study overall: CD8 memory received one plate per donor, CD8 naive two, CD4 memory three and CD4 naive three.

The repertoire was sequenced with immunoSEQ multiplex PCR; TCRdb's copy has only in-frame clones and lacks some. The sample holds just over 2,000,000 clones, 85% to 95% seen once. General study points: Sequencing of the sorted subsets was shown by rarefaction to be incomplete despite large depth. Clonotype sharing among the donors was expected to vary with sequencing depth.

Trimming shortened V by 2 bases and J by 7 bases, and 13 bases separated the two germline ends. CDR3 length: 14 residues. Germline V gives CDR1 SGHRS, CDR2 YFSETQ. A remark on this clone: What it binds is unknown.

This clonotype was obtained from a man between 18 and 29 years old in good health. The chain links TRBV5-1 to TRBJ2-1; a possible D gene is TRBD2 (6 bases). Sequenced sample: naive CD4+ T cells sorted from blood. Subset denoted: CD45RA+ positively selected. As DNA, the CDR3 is TGCGCCAGCAGCTTAACTACGGAGGGGAATGAGCAGTTCTTC. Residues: CASSLTTEGNEQFF.